This T cell receptor beta chain was identified during a study of molecular identifiers for immune sequencing clone quantification. CDR3 length equals 14 residues. The V gene's germline CDR1 is SGHAT and CDR2 FQNNGV. TCRdb called the PCR reads again in MiXCR, with one record for every CDR3 protein. The sample lists approximately 97,000 distinct CDR3 sequences, 20% to 25% occurring once. Points on this clonotype: Its antigen is currently unknown. This may stem from a read error, because a much larger clone lies one nucleotide away.

General study findings and limits: Amid 750,000 to 1,000,000 naive cells, spiked Jurkat TCR RNA from one cell was reportedly still detectable.

This sequence was found in a human donor in good health. Some libraries in this study had Jurkat cell RNA spiked in. Source material: naive CD8+ T cells from blood, with Jurkat cell RNA spiked in. Subset indicated: FACS-sorted CD8+CD4-CCR7+CD45RA+ naive T cells. The rearrangement links TRBV11-2 to TRBJ1-3; D is ambiguous. CDR3 nucleotide sequence: TGTGTCAGCAGCCAACCAACCTCTGGAAACACCATATATTTT. Protein product: CVSSQPTSGNTIYF.